A single T cell receptor (beta chain) is shown here with its context. TCRdb keeps only in-frame clones here, not all; method: immunoSEQ multiplex PCR. This sample has tens of thousands of clones, with approximately 88% found just once. With V trimmed by 6 bases and J by 4 bases, 11 bases remained unmatched. The V gene's germline CDR1 is LNHNV and CDR2 YYDKDF (reference sequence). The CDR3 covers 15 residues. This record comes from a study of blood T cell repertoires in COVID-19. The chain combines TRBV15 with TRBJ1-1; TRBD1 matches 7 bases. The specimen sequenced was peripheral blood. The origin of this receptor is a man in his 60s with COVID-19, enrolled during active disease. CDR3 nucleotide sequence: TGTGCCACCAGAACTCTTCTCGGGACAGCCACTGAAGCTTTCTTT. Amino acid sequence: CATRTLLGTATEAFF. Looking up the rest from reference TRBV15 and TRBJ1-1 gives the full variable domain: DAMVIQNPRYQVTQFGKPVTLSCSQTLNHNVMYWYQQKSSQAPKLLFHYYDKDFNNEADTPDNFQSRRPNTSFCFLDIRSPGLGDTAMYLCATRTLLGTATEAFFGQGTRLTVV.